This T cell receptor beta chain was profiled in a study of cytomegalovirus exposure and HLA in healthy donors. Trimming at V came to 4 bases and at J to 3 bases, leaving 13 bases not matched to a gene. Germline loops: CDR1 SGHKS, CDR2 YYEKEE (reference sequence). This CDR3 spans 17 amino acids. The method was immunoSEQ multiplex PCR; TCRdb's version includes in-frame clones alone and lacks a portion of them. The table shows roughly 79,000 clones, with 93% occurring only once. The chain has TRBV5-5 and TRBJ1-5, with 7 bases lining up with TRBD1. This clonotype was sampled from a man aged 18 to 30 in good health and CMV-seronegative. The sample was PBMCs. The CDR3 DNA reads as TGTGCCAGCAGCCTTAACGCCGGGACAGCAAACAATCAGCCCCAGCATTTT. This gives the protein CASSLNAGTANNQPQHF.